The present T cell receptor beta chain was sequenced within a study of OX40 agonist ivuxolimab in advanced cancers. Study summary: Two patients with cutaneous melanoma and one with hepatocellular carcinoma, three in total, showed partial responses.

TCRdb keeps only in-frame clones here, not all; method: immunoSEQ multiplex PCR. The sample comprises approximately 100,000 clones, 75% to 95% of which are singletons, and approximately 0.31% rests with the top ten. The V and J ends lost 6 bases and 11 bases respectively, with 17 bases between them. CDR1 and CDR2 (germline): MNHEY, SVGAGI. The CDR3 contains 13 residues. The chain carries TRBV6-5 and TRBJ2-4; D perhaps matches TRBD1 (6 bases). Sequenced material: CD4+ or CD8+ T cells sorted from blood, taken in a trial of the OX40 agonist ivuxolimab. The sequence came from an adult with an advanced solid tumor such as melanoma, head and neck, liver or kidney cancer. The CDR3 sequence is CASSAPGHLVQYF. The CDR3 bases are TGTGCCAGCAGCGCTCCGGGACACCTAGTTCAGTACTTC.